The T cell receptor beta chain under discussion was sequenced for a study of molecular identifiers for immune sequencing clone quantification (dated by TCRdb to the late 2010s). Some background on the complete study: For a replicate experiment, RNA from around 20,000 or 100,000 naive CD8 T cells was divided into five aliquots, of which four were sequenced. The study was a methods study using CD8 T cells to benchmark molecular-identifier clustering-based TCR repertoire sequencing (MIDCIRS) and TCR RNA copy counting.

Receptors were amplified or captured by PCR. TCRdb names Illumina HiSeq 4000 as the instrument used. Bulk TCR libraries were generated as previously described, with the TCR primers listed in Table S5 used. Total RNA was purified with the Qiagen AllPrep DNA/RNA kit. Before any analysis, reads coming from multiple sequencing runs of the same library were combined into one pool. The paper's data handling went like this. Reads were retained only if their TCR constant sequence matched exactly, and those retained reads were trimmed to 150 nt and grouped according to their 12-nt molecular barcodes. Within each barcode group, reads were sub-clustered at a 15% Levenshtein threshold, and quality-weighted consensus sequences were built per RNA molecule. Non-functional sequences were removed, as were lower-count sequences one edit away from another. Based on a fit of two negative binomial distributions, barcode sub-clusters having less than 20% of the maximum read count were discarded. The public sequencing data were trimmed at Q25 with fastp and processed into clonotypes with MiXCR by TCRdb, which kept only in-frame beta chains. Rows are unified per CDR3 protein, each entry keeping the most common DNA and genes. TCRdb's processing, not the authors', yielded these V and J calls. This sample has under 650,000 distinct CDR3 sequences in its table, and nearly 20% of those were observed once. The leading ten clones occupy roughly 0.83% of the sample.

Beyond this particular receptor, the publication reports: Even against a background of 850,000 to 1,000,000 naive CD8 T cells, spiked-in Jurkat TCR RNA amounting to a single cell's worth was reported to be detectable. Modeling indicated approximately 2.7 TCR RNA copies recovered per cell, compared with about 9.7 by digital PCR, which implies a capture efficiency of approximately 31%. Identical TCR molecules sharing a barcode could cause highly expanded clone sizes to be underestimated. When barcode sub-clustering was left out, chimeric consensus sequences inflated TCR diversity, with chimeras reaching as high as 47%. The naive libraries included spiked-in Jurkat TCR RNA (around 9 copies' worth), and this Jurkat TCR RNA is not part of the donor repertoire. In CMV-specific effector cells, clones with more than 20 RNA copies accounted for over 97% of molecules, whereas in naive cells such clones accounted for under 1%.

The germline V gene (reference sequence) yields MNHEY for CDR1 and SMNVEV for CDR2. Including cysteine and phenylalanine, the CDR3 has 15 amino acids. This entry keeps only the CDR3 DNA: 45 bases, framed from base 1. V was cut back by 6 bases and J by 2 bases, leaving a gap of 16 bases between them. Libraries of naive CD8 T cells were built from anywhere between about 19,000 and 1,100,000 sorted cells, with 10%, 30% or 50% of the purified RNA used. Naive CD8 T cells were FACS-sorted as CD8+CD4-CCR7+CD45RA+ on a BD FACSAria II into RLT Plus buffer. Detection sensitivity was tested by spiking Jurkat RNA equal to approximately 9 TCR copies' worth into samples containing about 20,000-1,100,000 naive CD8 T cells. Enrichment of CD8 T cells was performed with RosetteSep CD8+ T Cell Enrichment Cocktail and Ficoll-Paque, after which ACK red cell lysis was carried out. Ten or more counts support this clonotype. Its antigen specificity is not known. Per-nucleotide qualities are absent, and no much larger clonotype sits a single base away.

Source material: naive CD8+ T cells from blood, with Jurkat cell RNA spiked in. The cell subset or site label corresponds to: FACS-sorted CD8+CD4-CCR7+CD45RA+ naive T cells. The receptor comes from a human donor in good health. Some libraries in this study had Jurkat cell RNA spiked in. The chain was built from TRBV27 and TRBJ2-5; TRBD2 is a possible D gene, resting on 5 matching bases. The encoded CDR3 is CASSPNPGVQETQYF. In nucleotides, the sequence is TGTGCCAGCAGCCCGAATCCCGGGGTACAAGAGACCCAGTACTTC.